The clone carrying this TCR beta chain has more than one count but fewer than ten. This entry belongs to a study of technical replicates of blood from several donors. The assay was immunoSEQ multiplex PCR, and TCRdb's table has in-frame clones only and misses some. Of tens of thousands of clones listed, roughly 90% are singletons. The CDR3 has 15 amino acids. V was pared by 1 base and J by 5 bases, with 15 bases between. Germline assignment: CDR1 LGHNA and CDR2 YSLEER. The sequence came from a human donor in good health. Some clones in this sample may be carry-over from other donors' samples. The sequencing sample was made of PBMCs. V gene TRBV4-3 combines with J gene TRBJ2-7; perhaps TRBD1 as D (8 bases). CDR3: CASSQGGGQADEQYF. The DNA of the CDR3 is TGCGCCAGCAGCCAAGGGGGGGGACAGGCTGACGAGCAGTACTTC.